The following is a TCR beta chain sequence with its context. V lost 0 bases to trimming and J lost 3 bases; unmatched junction nucleotides: 5. Germline CDR1 reads LNHNV; CDR2 reads YYDKDF (reference sequence). The CDR3 is made up of 15 amino acids. The data were produced by immunoSEQ multiplex PCR, yet TCRdb's version contains in-frame clones alone and is incomplete. The sample carries about 89,000 clones, approximately 79% recorded once. This entry comes from a study of blood T cell repertoires in COVID-19. For the study at large: T cells, B-cell-depleted T cells, or PBMCs provided the cDNA or gDNA that served as material.

Sequences were obtained from peripheral blood. This TCR was recovered from a woman of 80 years or more with acute or convalescent COVID-19. This chain joins TRBV15 and TRBJ2-7; 7 bases are a match to TRBD1. CDR3 residues: CATSRDDRARYEQYF. DNA for the CDR3: TGTGCCACCAGCAGAGATGACAGGGCCCGCTACGAGCAGTACTTC.